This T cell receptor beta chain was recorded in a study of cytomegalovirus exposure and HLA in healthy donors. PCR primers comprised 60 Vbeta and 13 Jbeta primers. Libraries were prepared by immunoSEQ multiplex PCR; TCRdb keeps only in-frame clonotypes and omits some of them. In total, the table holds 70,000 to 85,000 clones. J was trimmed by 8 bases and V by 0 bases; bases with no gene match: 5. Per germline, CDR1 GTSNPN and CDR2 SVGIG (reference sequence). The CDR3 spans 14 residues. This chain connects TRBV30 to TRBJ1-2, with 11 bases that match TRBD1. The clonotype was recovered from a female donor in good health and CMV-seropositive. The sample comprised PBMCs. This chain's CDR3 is CAWSVLGQGGGYTF. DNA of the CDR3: TGTGCCTGGAGTGTACTGGGACAGGGGGGCGGCTACACCTTC.